The sequence of this T cell receptor beta chain was determined in a study of T-cell memory formation after mild COVID-19. At the level of the study: Clusters of TCRs were largely donor specific. Study observations and caveats: Balance between CD4 and CD8 was seen in clones contracting day 15 to 85, and a CD4+ lean was seen in later expanders. The study found contracting CD4+ clones mainly in CM and EM and contracting CD8+ clones in EMRA.

There are many counts of this clonotype. The antigen is not known. Constant-segment primers served in 5'RACE that generated TCR alpha and TCR beta cDNA libraries bearing sample barcodes and UMIs. TCRdb ran MiXCR on the 5' RACE reads and lists one entry per CDR3 protein. The sample lists hundreds of thousands of distinct CDR3 sequences, 20% occurring once. Germline loops: CDR1 SGHKS, CDR2 YYEKEE (reference sequence). J was trimmed by 0 bases and V by 0 bases; bases with no gene match: 15. The CDR3 consists of 20 residues. This TCR derives from an adult woman who had mild COVID-19 (a few samples of this study predate the infection). Cell type and time point are not known. This chain links TRBV5-5 with TRBJ1-1; 9 positions agree with TRBD1. The sequenced material came from PBMCs or a T cell subset sorted from them (not recorded which). CDR3 nucleotides: TGTGCCAGCAGCTTGGGAGGGACAGGGCCCTTGGCGCGGATGAACACTGAAGCTTTCTTT. Protein product: CASSLGGTGPLARMNTEAFF.